This note documents a single T cell receptor beta chain sequence. Antigen: not known. The sample comes from a study of T cell responses to AZD1222 COVID-19 vaccine. General study points: Reportedly, nearly half of unique spike TCRs recognized epitopes outside B.1.351/B.1.1.7 mutations.

This CDR3 is built from 12 residues. V was clipped by 4 bases and J by 7 bases, with 10 bases between them. CDR1 and CDR2 (germline): SGHDN, FVKESK. TCRdb keeps only in-frame clones here, not all; method: immunoSEQ multiplex PCR. The sample includes about 160,000 clones, about 89% seen only once; the top ten take about 5%. This receptor was taken from an adult in good health. Sequenced here: peripheral blood, sampled on day 0 of AZD1222 vaccination. V usage is TRBV14 and J usage is TRBJ2-5; D is unclear. DNA for the CDR3: TGTGCCAGCAGCCCCCCGGATGGGACCCAGTACTTC. This translates into CASSPPDGTQYF.